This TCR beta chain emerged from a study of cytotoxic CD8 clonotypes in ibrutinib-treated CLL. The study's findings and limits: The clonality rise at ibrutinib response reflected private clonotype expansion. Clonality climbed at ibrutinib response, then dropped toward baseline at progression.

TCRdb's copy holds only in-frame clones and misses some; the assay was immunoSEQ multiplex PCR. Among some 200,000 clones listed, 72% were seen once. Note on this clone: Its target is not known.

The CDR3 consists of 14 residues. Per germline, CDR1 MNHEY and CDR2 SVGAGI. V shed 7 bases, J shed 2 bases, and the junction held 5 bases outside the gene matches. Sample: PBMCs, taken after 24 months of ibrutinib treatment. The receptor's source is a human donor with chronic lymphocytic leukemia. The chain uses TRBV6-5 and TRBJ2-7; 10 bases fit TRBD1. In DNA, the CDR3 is TGTGCCAGCAAGGGACAGGGGTTGGCCTACGAGCAGTACTTC. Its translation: CASKGQGLAYEQYF.